This paragraph reports one TCR beta chain. This CDR3 region has 15 residues. Germline loops: CDR1 MNHEY, CDR2 SVGAGI. J lost 4 bases, V lost 7 bases, and 11 bases had no gene match. The sample belongs to a study of blood T cell repertoires in COVID-19. Whole-study context: The study drew acute and convalescent COVID-19 samples from the United States, Italy and Spain. Nucleic acid was either cDNA or gDNA, and it came from T cells, B-cell-depleted T cells, or PBMCs.

Per the study methods: Amplification with reference gene primers provided the estimates of nucleated cell counts. This table comes from immunoSEQ multiplex PCR, and its TCRdb copy is limited to in-frame clones, with some not included. V and J calls and clone size come straight from that table; D and trimming were deduced from the DNA. The sample has tens of thousands of clones; about 91% are singletons. The sequence derives from an elderly woman with acute or convalescent COVID-19. Sequencing used peripheral blood. The rearrangement joins TRBV6-5 to TRBJ1-1; 8 bases match TRBD1. The CDR3 DNA reads as TGTGCCAGCACCCAACAAGAGACAGGGGCCACTGAAGCTTTCTTT. This gives the protein CASTQQETGATEAFF.